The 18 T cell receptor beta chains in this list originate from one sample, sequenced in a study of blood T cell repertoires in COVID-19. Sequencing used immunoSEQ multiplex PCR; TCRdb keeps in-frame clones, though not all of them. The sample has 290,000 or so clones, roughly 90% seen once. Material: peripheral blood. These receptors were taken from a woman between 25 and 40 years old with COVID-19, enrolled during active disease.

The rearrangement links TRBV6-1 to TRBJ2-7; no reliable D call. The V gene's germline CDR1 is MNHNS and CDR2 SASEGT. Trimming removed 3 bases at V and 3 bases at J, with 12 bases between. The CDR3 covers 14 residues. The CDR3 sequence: CASSERTKGYEQYF. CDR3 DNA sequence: TGTGCCAGCAGTGAGCGCACTAAAGGCTACGAGCAGTACTTC.

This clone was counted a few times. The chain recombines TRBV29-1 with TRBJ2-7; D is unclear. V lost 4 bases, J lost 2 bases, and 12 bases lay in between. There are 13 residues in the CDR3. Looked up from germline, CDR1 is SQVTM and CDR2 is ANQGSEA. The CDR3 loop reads CSVVGSGPYEQYF. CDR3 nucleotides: TGCAGCGTTGTGGGCAGTGGGCCCTACGAGCAGTACTTC.

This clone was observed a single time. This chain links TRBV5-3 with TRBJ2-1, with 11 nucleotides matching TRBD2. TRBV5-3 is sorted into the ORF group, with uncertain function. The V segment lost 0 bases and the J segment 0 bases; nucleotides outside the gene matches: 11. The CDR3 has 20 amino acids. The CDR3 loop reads CARSLVPGTSGKSSYNEQFF. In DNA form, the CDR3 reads TGTGCCAGAAGCTTGGTCCCCGGGACTAGCGGCAAGAGCTCCTACAATGAGCAGTTCTTC.

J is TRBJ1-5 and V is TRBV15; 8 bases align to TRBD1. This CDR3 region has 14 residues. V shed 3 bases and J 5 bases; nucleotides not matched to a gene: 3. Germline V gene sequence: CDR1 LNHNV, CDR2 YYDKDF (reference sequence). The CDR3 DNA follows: TGTGCCACCAGCAGTTACAGGGGGGATCAGCCCCAGCATTTT. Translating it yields CATSSYRGDQPQHF.

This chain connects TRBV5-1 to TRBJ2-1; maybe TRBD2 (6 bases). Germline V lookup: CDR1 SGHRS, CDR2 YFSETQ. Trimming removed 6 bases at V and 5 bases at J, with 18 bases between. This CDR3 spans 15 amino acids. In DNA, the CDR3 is TGCGCCAGCATCAGAGGACTACCTGGGGACAATGAGCAGTTCTTC. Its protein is CASIRGLPGDNEQFF.

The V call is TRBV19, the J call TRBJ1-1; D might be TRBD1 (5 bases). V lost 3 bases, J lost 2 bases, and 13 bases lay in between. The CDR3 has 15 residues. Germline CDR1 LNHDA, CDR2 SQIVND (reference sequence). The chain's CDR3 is CASSIRRGLNTEAFF. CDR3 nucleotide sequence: TGTGCCAGTAGTATCCGCCGGGGACTTAACACTGAAGCTTTCTTT.

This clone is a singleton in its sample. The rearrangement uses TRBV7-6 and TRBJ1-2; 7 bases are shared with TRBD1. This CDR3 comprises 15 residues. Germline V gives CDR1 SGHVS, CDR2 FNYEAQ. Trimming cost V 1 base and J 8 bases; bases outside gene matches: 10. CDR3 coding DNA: TGTGCCAGCAGCTTAGACCAAGCGACAGGGAAAGGCTACACCTTC. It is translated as CASSLDQATGKGYTF.

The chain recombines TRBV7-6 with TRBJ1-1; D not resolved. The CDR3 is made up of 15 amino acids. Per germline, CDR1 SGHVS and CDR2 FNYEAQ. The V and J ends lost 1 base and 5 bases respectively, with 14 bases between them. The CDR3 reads CASSLEREGSTEAFF. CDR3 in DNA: TGTGCCAGCAGCTTAGAAAGGGAGGGATCTACTGAAGCTTTCTTT. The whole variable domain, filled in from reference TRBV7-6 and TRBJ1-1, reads GAGVSQSPRYKVTKRGQDVALRCDPISGHVSLYWYRQALGQGPEFLTYFNYEAQQDKSGLPNDRFSAERPEGSISTLTIQRTEQRDSAMYRCASSLEREGSTEAFFGQGTRLTVV.

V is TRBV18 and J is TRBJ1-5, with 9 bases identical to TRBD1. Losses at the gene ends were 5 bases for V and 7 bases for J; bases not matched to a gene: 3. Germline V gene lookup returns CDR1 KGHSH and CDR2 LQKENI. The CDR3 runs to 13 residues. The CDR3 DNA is TGTGCCAGCTCAGAGGGACAGGGCCAGCCCCAGCATTTT. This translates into CASSEGQGQPQHF.

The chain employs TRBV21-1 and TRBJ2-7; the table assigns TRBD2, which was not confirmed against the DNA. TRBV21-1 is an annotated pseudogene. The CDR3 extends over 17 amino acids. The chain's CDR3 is CASSKGRGWGAYYEQYF. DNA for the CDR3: TGTGCCAGCAGCAAGGGGAGGGGATGGGGCGCATACTACGAGCAGTACTTC.

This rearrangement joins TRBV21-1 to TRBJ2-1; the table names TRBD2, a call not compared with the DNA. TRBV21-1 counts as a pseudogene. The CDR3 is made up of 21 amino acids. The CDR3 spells CASSHKVGGLAGGSSYNEQFF. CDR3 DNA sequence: TGTGCCAGCAGCCACAAAGTGGGTGGACTAGCGGGAGGGAGCTCCTACAATGAGCAGTTCTTC.

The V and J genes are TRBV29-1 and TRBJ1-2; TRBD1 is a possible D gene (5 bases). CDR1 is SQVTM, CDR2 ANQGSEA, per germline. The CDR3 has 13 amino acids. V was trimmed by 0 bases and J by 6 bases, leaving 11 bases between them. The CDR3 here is CSVEDRQRNGYTF. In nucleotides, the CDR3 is TGCAGCGTTGAAGACCGACAGAGGAATGGCTACACCTTC.

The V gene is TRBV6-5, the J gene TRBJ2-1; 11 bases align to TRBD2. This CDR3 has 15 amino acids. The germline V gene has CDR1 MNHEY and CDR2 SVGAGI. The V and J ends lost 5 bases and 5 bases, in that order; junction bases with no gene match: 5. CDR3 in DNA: TGTGCCAGCAGTCCACGACTAGCGGGGCACAATGAGCAGTTCTTC. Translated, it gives CASSPRLAGHNEQFF.

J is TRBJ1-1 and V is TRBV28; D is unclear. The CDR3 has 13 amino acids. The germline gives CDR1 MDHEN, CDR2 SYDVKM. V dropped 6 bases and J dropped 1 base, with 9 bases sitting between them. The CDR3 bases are TGTGCCAGCAGCCAGGACTGGAACACTGAAGCTTTCTTT. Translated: CASSQDWNTEAFF. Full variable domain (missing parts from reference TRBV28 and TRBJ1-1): DVKVTQSSRYLVKRTGEKVFLECVQDMDHENMFWYRQDPGLGLRLIYFSYDVKMKEKGDIPEGYSVSREKKERFSLILESASTNQTSMYLCASSQDWNTEAFFGQGTRLTVV.

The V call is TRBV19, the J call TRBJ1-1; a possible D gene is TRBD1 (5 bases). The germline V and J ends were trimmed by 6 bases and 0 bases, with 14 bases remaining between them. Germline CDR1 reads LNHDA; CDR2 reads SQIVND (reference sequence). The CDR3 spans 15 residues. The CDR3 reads CASSLPDSLNTEAFF. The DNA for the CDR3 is TGTGCCAGTAGCCTACCAGACAGCTTGAACACTGAAGCTTTCTTT.

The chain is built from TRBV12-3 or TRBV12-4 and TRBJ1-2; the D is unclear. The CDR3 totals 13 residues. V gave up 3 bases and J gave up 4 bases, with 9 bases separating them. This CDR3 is CASSLGTLYGYTF. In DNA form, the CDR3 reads TGTGCCAGCAGTTTGGGCACCCTCTATGGCTACACCTTC.

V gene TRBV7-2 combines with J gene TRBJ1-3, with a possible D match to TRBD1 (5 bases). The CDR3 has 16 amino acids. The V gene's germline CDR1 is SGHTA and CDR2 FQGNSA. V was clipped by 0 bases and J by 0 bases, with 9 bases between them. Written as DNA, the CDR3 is TGTGCCAGCAGCTTAGCAGGGGCCAACTCTGGAAACACCATATATTTT. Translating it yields CASSLAGANSGNTIYF.

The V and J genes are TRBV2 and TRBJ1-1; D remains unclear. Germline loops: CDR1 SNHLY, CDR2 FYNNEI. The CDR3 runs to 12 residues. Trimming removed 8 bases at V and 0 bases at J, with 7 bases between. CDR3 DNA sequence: TGTGCCAGCGAGGAGATGAACACTGAAGCTTTCTTT. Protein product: CASEEMNTEAFF.